This T cell receptor beta chain was observed in a study of blood T cells in healthy people across ages. Study details: For every two T cells, template switching captured about one barcoded beta molecule.

Study-wide results and limits: Age showed a roughly linear inverse relationship with TCR beta diversity per million T cells. The percentage of naive T cells correlated strongly with TCR beta diversity.

Per the germline V gene, CDR1 is SGHKS and CDR2 is YYEKEE (reference sequence). The length of the CDR3 is 18 residues. The V gene end was trimmed by 2 bases and the J gene end by 7 bases; junction bases not matched to a gene: 14. Points on this clonotype: Antigen: not known.

Roughly 9.2 milliliters of peripheral blood were drawn from each donor into EDTA-treated tubes. Together with a sample-barcoded 5' primer, a J-beta primer mix was included in a second PCR lasting roughly 6 to 12 cycles. TCRdb recomputed calls from the 5' RACE reads with MiXCR, one row per CDR3 protein. The sample shows under 2 million distinct CDR3 sequences, roughly 32% of them seen only once. The material sequenced was blood. The TCR comes from a woman under 40 in good health. V gene TRBV5-5 combines with J gene TRBJ2-7, with 14 positions matching TRBD2. DNA for the CDR3: TGTGCCAGCAGCTTCCTAGACCCGGGACTAGCGGGAGAAGATGAGCAGTACTTC. As protein: CASSFLDPGLAGEDEQYF. Based on the CDR3 plus reference TRBV5-5 and TRBJ2-7, the full variable domain is DAGVTQSPTHLIKTRGQQVTLRCSPISGHKSVSWYQQVLGQGPQFIFQYYEKEERGRGNFPDRFSARQFPNYSSELNVNALLLGDSALYLCASSFLDPGLAGEDEQYFGPGTRLTVT.